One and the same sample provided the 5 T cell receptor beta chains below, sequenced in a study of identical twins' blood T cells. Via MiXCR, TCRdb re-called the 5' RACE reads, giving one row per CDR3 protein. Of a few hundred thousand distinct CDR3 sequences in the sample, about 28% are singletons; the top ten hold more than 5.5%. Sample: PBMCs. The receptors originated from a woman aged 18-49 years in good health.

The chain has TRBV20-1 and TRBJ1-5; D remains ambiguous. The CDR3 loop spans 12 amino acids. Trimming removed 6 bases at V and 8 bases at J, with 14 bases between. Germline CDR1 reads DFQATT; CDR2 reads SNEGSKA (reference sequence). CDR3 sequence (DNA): TGCAGTGCCCAACAGTTTACAGAGCCCCAGCATTTT. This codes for CSAQQFTEPQHF.

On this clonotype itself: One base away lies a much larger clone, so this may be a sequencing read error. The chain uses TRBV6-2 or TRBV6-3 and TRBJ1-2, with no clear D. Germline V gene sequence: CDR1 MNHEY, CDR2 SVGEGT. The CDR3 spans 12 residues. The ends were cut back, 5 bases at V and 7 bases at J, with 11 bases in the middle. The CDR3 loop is CASSRPVVGYTF. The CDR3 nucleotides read TGTGCCAGCAGTCGCCCGGTCGTTGGCTACACCTTC.

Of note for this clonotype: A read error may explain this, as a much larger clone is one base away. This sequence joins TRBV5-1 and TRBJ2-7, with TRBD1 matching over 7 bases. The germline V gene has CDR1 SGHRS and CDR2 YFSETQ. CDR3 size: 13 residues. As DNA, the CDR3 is TGCGTCAGCAGCTCGGGACAGTTCTACGAGCAGTACTTC. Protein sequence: CVSSSGQFYEQYF.

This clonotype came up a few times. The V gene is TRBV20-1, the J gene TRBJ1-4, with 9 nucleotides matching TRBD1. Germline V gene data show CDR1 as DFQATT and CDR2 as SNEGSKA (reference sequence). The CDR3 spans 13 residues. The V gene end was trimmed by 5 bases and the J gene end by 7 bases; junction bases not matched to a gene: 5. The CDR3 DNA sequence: TGCAGTGCTTATGACAGGGGGGTTGAAAAACTGTTTTTT. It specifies CSAYDRGVEKLFF.

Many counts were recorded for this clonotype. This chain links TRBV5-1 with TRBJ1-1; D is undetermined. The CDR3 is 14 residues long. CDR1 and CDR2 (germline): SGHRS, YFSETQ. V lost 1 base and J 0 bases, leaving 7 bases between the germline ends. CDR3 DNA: TGCGCCAGCAGCTTGACGGTGATGAACACTGAAGCTTTCTTT. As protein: CASSLTVMNTEAFF. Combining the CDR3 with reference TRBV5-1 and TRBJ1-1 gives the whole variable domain KAGVTQTPRYLIKTRGQQVTLSCSPISGHRSVSWYQQTPGQGLQFLFEYFSETQRNKGNFPGRFSGRQFSNSRSEMNVSTLELGDSALYLCASSLTVMNTEAFFGQGTRLTVV.